This TCR beta chain originates from a study of radiotherapy plus CTLA-4 blockade in lung cancer. Whole-study context: Patients showed objective responses in 18% of cases, and disease control was achieved by 31%.

Overall study results and limits: Early blood T cell clone dynamics, with interferon-beta, were reported to best predict response. Clones of tumor-derived TCRs expanded in blood after radiotherapy plus ipilimumab.

Focal radiation plus CTLA-4 blockade with ipilimumab was administered to patients who had chemo-refractory metastatic non-small-cell lung cancer. TCRdb keeps only in-frame clones here, not all; method: immunoSEQ multiplex PCR. In the table there are 70,000 to 90,000 clones, about 80% of which are singletons. This clone was counted only a few times. Its antigen is currently unknown. This receptor was identified in a human donor with non-small cell lung cancer who had stable disease on radiotherapy plus ipilimumab. The specimen was peripheral blood, collected from a patient treated with radiotherapy plus ipilimumab.

CDR3 sequence: CASSLGRDQPQHF. Written as DNA, the CDR3 is TGTGCCAGCAGCTTAGGAAGGGATCAGCCCCAGCATTTT. The rearrangement joins TRBV11-2 to TRBJ1-5; D remains ambiguous. CDR3 length: 13 amino acids. Trimming pared 1 base from V and 5 bases from J, leaving 6 bases between. CDR1 is SGHAT, CDR2 FQNNGV, per germline.